These 32 T cell receptor beta chains were sequenced from one sample in a study of T cell clonotyping in hematopoietic cell transplantation. Repertoires were generated with immunoSEQ multiplex PCR, while TCRdb's copy carries only in-frame clones and drops some. Of 12,000 to 15,000 clones in the sample, 85% to 90% were seen once. Specimen: PBMCs, collected 100 days after allogeneic stem cell transplant. The source is a male patient aged 45 to 59 who had an allogeneic stem cell transplant from an unrelated donor, so T cells may come from the graft donor. Some clones in this sample may be carry-over from other donors' samples.

This chain connects TRBV7-2 to TRBJ2-1, with 7 bases matching TRBD2. Trimming took 5 bases from V and 3 from J; bases not matched to a gene: 13. CDR1 is SGHTA, CDR2 FQGNSA, per germline. The length of the CDR3 is 17 residues. CDR3 sequence: CASSHIPLARIYNEQFF. In nucleotides, the CDR3 is TGTGCCAGCAGCCATATCCCACTAGCGCGAATCTACAATGAGCAGTTCTTC.

This clone came up a few times. The chain has TRBV11-2 and TRBJ2-1, with TRBD1 as a possible D gene (5 bases). The CDR3 has 13 amino acids. Germline V gene data show CDR1 as SGHAT and CDR2 as FQNNGV. Trimming left V 5 bases short and J 5 bases short, with 10 bases between. The CDR3 sequence is CASSLDTNNEQFF. The CDR3 DNA reads as TGTGCCAGCAGCCTGGACACCAACAATGAGCAGTTCTTC.

The rearrangement joins TRBV5-1 to TRBJ1-4; TRBD1 might be the D (6 bases). The CDR3 spans 16 residues. Germline lookup yields CDR1 SGHRS and CDR2 YFSETQ. V was pared by 1 base and J by 2 bases, with 12 bases between. Here the CDR3 DNA reads TGCGCCAGCAGCTTGTCATCGGGGGGCACTAATGAAAAACTGTTTTTT. Protein sequence: CASSLSSGGTNEKLFF.

The chain is built from TRBV9 and TRBJ1-2; D perhaps matches TRBD1 (5 bases). CDR1 is SGDLS, CDR2 YYNGEE, per germline. V was pared by 4 bases and J by 13 bases, with 17 bases between. The CDR3 has 12 residues. The CDR3 sequence: CASSPEGTVGTF. CDR3 DNA sequence: TGTGCCAGCAGCCCGGAGGGGACGGTGGGCACCTTC.

This chain uses TRBV10-1 with TRBJ1-1, with D unclear. V was clipped by 5 bases and J by 11 bases, with 6 bases between them. This CDR3 is built from 9 residues. Germline loops: CDR1 WNHNN, CDR2 SYGVQD (reference sequence). The CDR3 sequence is CASSRVAFF. DNA for the CDR3: TGCGCCAGCAGTAGGGTGGCTTTCTTT.

The rearrangement uses TRBV30 and TRBJ1-2, with 9 bases identical to TRBD1. V was pared by 5 bases and J by 3 bases, with 1 base of the junction left unmatched. From germline, CDR1 is GTSNPN and CDR2 SVGIG (reference sequence). This CDR3 is 12 amino acids long. Here the CDR3 reads CAWDRGDYGYTF. Written as DNA, the CDR3 is TGTGCCTGGGACAGGGGGGACTATGGCTACACCTTC.

The table lists this clone with a few counts. The chain couples TRBV14 to TRBJ1-2; weak D call: TRBD1 (5 bases). CDR1 is SGHDN and CDR2 is FVKESK in the germline V gene. Trimming removed 1 base from V and 4 bases from J, with 7 bases in between. This CDR3 region has 13 residues. Here the CDR3 reads CASSQGTGYGYTF. CDR3 DNA sequence: TGTGCCAGCAGCCAAGGAACAGGCTATGGCTACACCTTC.

The J gene is TRBJ2-1, the V gene TRBV10-1, with 9 bases aligning to TRBD2. CDR1 is WNHNN and CDR2 is SYGVQD in the germline V gene (reference sequence). The CDR3 sequence is 15 residues long. V lost 5 bases to trimming and J lost 5 bases; unmatched junction nucleotides: 7. The CDR3 DNA follows: TGCGCCAGCAGTCCCCTAGCGGGATTGAACAATGAGCAGTTCTTC. This codes for CASSPLAGLNNEQFF.

The DNA for the CDR3 is TGTGCCAGCAGCTTAGCGGGACAGACCCTCTATGGCTACACCTTC. It translates to CASSLAGQTLYGYTF. The chain couples TRBV11-2 to TRBJ1-2; 7 bases map to TRBD1. With 1 base clipped from V and 4 bases from J, the junction kept 6 bases outside the gene matches. CDR1 SGHAT and CDR2 FQNNGV come from the germline V gene. This CDR3 spans 15 amino acids.

This chain uses TRBV28 with TRBJ1-2; no clear D gene. The CDR3 sequence is 14 residues long. In germline, CDR1 is MDHEN, CDR2 SYDVKM. Deletions cut 8 bases from V and 0 bases from J, with 13 bases between. Here the CDR3 reads CASQFRSANYGYTF. DNA for the CDR3: TGTGCCAGCCAATTCCGGTCCGCTAACTATGGCTACACCTTC.

This clone showed up just a few times. The chain links TRBV4-1 to TRBJ1-1; D uncertain. Between the trimmed V and J ends, which lost 4 bases and 1 base, there was a span of 10 bases. The germline V gene encodes CDR1 MGHRA and CDR2 YSYEKL. CDR3 length: 14 residues. CDR3: CASSLSGGNTEAFF. CDR3 bases: TGCGCCAGCAGCCTGAGTGGCGGGAACACTGAAGCTTTCTTT.

The J gene is TRBJ1-5, the V gene TRBV30; D uncertain. Trimming removed 3 bases from V and 4 bases from J, with 10 bases in between. The germline V gene has CDR1 GTSNPN and CDR2 SVGIG (reference sequence). This CDR3 region has 13 residues. In DNA, the CDR3 is TGTGCCTGGAGGTCGACCCTAAATCAGCCCCAGCATTTT. It codes for CAWRSTLNQPQHF.

The CDR3, as DNA: TGTGCCAGCAGCCCAAGGCGGGGGAACTGGGCTGGGGCCAACGTCCTGACTTTC. As protein: CASSPRRGNWAGANVLTF. The V call is TRBV9, the J call TRBJ2-6; TRBD2 matches at 7 bases. J was trimmed by 2 bases and V by 4 bases; bases with no gene match: 12. Per germline, CDR1 SGDLS and CDR2 YYNGEE. The CDR3 spans 18 residues.

The V and J genes are TRBV4-1 and TRBJ1-4, with a possible D match to TRBD1 (5 bases). From germline, CDR1 is MGHRA and CDR2 YSYEKL. Trimming took off 5 bases at V and 10 bases at J, with 23 bases between the two ends. The CDR3 has 16 residues. CDR3 sequence: CASSSEGPWDARKLFF. DNA for the CDR3: TGCGCCAGCAGCTCAGAGGGCCCCTGGGACGCCCGAAAACTGTTTTTT.

The chain joins TRBV13 to TRBJ1-6, with D unresolved. Germline loops: CDR1 PRHDT, CDR2 FYEKMQ (reference sequence). CDR3 length equals 16 residues. Trimming removed 3 bases from V and 8 bases from J, with 17 bases in between. CDR3 sequence: CASSLAQDERDSPLHF. CDR3 nucleotides: TGTGCCAGCAGCTTGGCGCAGGACGAGAGGGATTCACCCCTCCACTTT.

The chain uses TRBV7-2 and TRBJ2-1; D is unresolved. This CDR3 spans 11 amino acids. CDR1 SGHTA and CDR2 FQGNSA come from the germline V gene. Deletions cut 4 bases from V and 4 bases from J, with 2 bases between. CDR3 residues: CASSYYNEQFF. In DNA, the CDR3 is TGTGCCAGCAGCTATTACAATGAGCAGTTCTTC. The whole variable domain, remainder taken from reference TRBV7-2 and TRBJ2-1, is GAGVSQSPSNKVTEKGKDVELRCDPISGHTALYWYRQSLGQGLEFLIYFQGNSAPDKSGLPSDRFSAERTGGSVSTLTIQRTQQEDSAVYLCASSYYNEQFFGPGTRLTVL.

V usage is TRBV30 and J usage is TRBJ2-6; D unclear. The ends were cut back, 2 bases at V and 0 bases at J, with 11 bases in the middle. Germline CDR1 and CDR2: GTSNPN and SVGIG (reference sequence). This CDR3 spans 16 amino acids. The CDR3 nucleotides are TGTGCCTGGAGTCCCTCCTGGGTCTCTGGGGCCAACGTCCTGACTTTC. It specifies CAWSPSWVSGANVLTF. Together with reference TRBV30 and TRBJ2-6, the CDR3 gives the full variable domain: SQTIHQWPATLVQPVGSPLSLECTVEGTSNPNLYWYRQAAGRGLQLLFYSVGIGQISSEVPQNLSASRPQDRQFILSSKKLLLSDSGFYLCAWSPSWVSGANVLTFGAGSRLTVL.

V and J are TRBV10-3 and TRBJ1-3; weak D call: TRBD1 (6 bases). CDR3 size: 16 residues. Germline V gene lookup returns CDR1 ENHRY and CDR2 SYGVKD. V was trimmed by 0 bases and J by 4 bases, leaving 13 bases between them. The DNA of the CDR3 is TGTGCCATCAGTGAGTCGTTAGGGGGAACCGGAAACACCATATATTTT. Residues: CAISESLGGTGNTIYF.

The DNA of the CDR3 is TGCGCCAGCGCCCGACCCCTGAATTGGGGGGGATACAGGGGGCGAGCAACTAATGAAAAACTGTTTTTT. Protein sequence: CASARPLNWGGYRGRATNEKLFF. The chain is built from TRBV10-1 and TRBJ1-4, with 9 bases identical to TRBD1. Trimming removed 8 bases from V and 0 bases from J; junction bases left unmatched: 28. The CDR3 consists of 23 residues. The germline V gene has CDR1 WNHNN and CDR2 SYGVQD (reference sequence).

The chain joins TRBV11-2 to TRBJ2-7; TRBD2 matches at 8 bases. Germline CDR1 is SGHAT and CDR2 is FQNNGV. The length of the CDR3 is 15 residues. Unmatched junction bases numbered 9, after V lost 2 bases and J lost 6 bases. CDR3: CASSLRSGSSSEQYF. The CDR3, as DNA: TGTGCCAGCAGCTTAAGGAGCGGGAGTTCTAGCGAGCAGTACTTC.

This clone appeared a single time. The chain recombines TRBV2 with TRBJ2-2, with 8 bases lining up with TRBD1. This CDR3 region has 14 residues. Trimming at V came to 6 bases and at J to 7 bases, leaving 7 bases not matched to a gene. Per the germline V gene, CDR1 is SNHLY and CDR2 is FYNNEI. In nucleotides, the CDR3 is TGTGCCAGCAGCCAGGGGGCGCGGGGCGGGGAGCTGTTTTTT. Translated, it gives CASSQGARGGELFF.

The V call is TRBV18, the J call TRBJ1-5; tentatively, D is TRBD1 (6 bases). The germline V gene encodes CDR1 KGHSH and CDR2 LQKENI. This CDR3 spans 14 amino acids. V lost 1 base, J lost 4 bases, and 8 bases lay in between. This CDR3 is CASSPQGGNQPQHF. The CDR3 DNA follows: TGTGCCAGCTCACCACAAGGGGGAAATCAGCCCCAGCATTTT.

The rearrangement joins TRBV14 to TRBJ1-2, with D possibly TRBD1 on 6 matching bases. V was cut by 0 bases and J by 6 bases, with 14 bases left in between. Germline loops: CDR1 SGHDN, CDR2 FVKESK. This CDR3 has 15 residues. The CDR3 loop is CASSQDGNRDDGYTF. CDR3 sequence (DNA): TGTGCCAGCAGCCAAGACGGGAACAGGGATGATGGCTACACCTTC. The full variable domain, rest sourced from reference TRBV14 and TRBJ1-2, is EAGVTQFPSHSVIEKGQTVTLRCDPISGHDNLYWYRRVMGKEIKFLLHFVKESKQDESGMPNNRFLAERTGGTYSTLKVQPAELEDSGVYFCASSQDGNRDDGYTFGSGTRLTVV.

A single count supports this clone. The rearrangement uses TRBV28 and TRBJ1-6, with 8 bases matching TRBD1. V shed 5 bases and J 7 bases; nucleotides not matched to a gene: 4. The CDR3 has 14 amino acids. Per germline, CDR1 MDHEN and CDR2 SYDVKM. The CDR3 loop reads CASSLDRVNSPLHF. CDR3 coding DNA: TGTGCCAGCAGTCTGGACAGGGTCAATTCACCCCTCCACTTT.

This sequence joins TRBV18 and TRBJ1-3; no clear D. CDR3 length: 15 residues. V lost 0 bases and J 0 bases, leaving 6 bases between the germline ends. Germline lookup yields CDR1 KGHSH and CDR2 LQKENI. CDR3 nucleotide sequence: TGTGCCAGCTCACCACCGGCCGCCTCTGGAAACACCATATATTTT. This translates into CASSPPAASGNTIYF. Looking up the rest from reference TRBV18 and TRBJ1-3 gives the full variable domain: NAGVMQNPRHLVRRRGQEARLRCSPMKGHSHVYWYRQLPEEGLKFMVYLQKENIIDESGMPKERFSAEFPKEGPSILRIQQVVRGDSAAYFCASSPPAASGNTIYFGEGSWLTVV.

The gene calls are TRBV7-2 and TRBJ1-5, with 9 nucleotides matching TRBD1. J gave up 10 bases and V 3 bases, and 7 bases lay outside the gene matches. This CDR3 has 14 amino acids. The germline CDR1 and CDR2 sequences are SGHTA and FQGNSA. The CDR3 sequence: CASSLMDRGEPQHF. CDR3 DNA sequence: TGTGCCAGCAGCTTGATGGACAGGGGAGAACCCCAGCATTTT.

V is TRBV10-3 and J is TRBJ1-2, with TRBD1 identical over 7 bases. J gave up 2 bases and V 4 bases, and 1 base lay outside the gene matches. Germline CDR1 ENHRY, CDR2 SYGVKD. The CDR3 length is 13 residues. Here the CDR3 DNA reads TGTGCCATCAGTGGGGGACAGAACTATGGCTACACCTTC. Protein product: CAISGGQNYGYTF.

This clone occurred a few times. The CDR3 DNA follows: TGTGCCAGCGGGGGTGCTCGCACAGATACGCAGTATTTT. It specifies CASGGARTDTQYF. The chain joins TRBV2 to TRBJ2-3; the D gene could be TRBD1 or TRBD2 (5 bases each). The germline CDR1 and CDR2 sequences are SNHLY and FYNNEI. CDR3 length: 13 residues. Trimming shortened V by 8 bases and J by 1 base, and 10 bases separated the two germline ends.

The chain couples TRBV5-6 to TRBJ2-7; tentatively, D is TRBD1 (5 bases). CDR3 size: 15 residues. V lost 0 bases, J lost 3 bases, and 13 bases lay in between. Germline CDR1 and CDR2: SGHDT and YYEEEE. The CDR3 spells CASSLDQGSGYEQYF. In DNA form, the CDR3 reads TGTGCCAGCAGCTTGGATCAGGGTTCGGGCTACGAGCAGTACTTC.

V usage is TRBV6-5 and J usage is TRBJ2-1; 7 bases are shared with TRBD2. Germline V gene lookup returns CDR1 MNHEY and CDR2 SVGAGI. V shed 0 bases, J shed 1 base, and the junction held 0 bases outside the gene matches. The CDR3 runs 15 residues. The CDR3 DNA reads TGTGCCAGCAGTTACTCGGGGGGGTCCTACAATGAGCAGTTCTTC. Protein: CASSYSGGSYNEQFF.

This clone is medium-sized within its sample. The chain has TRBV6-4 and TRBJ1-3; 8 bases match TRBD1. The CDR3 consists of 18 residues. Germline V lookup: CDR1 MRHNA, CDR2 SNTAGT. Germline trimming cut 6 bases from V and 2 bases from J; bases unmatched to any gene: 15. The CDR3 DNA is TGTGCCAGCAGGAGCTCGATCCCCCCGACAGGGGCTGGAAACACCATATATTTT. Translated: CASRSSIPPTGAGNTIYF.

The chain uses TRBV7-2 and TRBJ1-1; D is unclear. The V gene lost 7 bases and the J gene lost 0 bases, with 15 bases spanning the gap. This CDR3 region has 15 residues. Germline assignment: CDR1 SGHTA and CDR2 FQGNSA. The CDR3 protein is CASTPEGQMNTEAFF. The CDR3 DNA is TGTGCCAGCACCCCAGAGGGTCAGATGAACACTGAAGCTTTCTTT.